Described below is a single T cell receptor beta chain sequence and its context. This sample is drawn from a study of blood T cell repertoires in COVID-19. At the level of the study: Material from acute and convalescent COVID-19 was sourced from the United States, Italy and Spain. PBMCs, B-cell-depleted T cells, or T cells were the source of the cDNA or gDNA that made up the material.

The CDR3 has 15 residues. The germline V gene has CDR1 MNHEY and CDR2 SVGAGI. V was clipped by 4 bases and J by 7 bases; unmatched bases: 11. Repertoires were generated with immunoSEQ multiplex PCR, while TCRdb's copy carries only in-frame clones and drops some. The table records about 140,000 clones, more than 70% of them present only once. Sequencing used PBMCs or T cells enriched from blood (not recorded which). The rearrangement uses TRBV6-5 and TRBJ2-7; 9 bases match TRBD1. The sequence was obtained from a man aged 35-49 years with acute COVID-19. For the CDR3, the DNA is TGTGCCAGCAGTTCGGCCGGGACAGGGATTGTAGAGCAGTACTTC. Translation: CASSSAGTGIVEQYF.